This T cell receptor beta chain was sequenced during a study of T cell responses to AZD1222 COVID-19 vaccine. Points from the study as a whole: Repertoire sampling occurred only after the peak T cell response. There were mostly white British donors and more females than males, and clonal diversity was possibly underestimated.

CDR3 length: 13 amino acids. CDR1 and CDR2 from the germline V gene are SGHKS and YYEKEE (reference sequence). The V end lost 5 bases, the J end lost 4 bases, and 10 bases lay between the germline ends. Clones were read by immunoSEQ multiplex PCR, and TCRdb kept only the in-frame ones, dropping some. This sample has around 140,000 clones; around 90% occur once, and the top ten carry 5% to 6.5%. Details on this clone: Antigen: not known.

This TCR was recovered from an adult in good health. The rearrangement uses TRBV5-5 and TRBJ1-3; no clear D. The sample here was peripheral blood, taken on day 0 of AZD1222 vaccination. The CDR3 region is CASRWEGGNTIYF. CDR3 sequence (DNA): TGTGCCAGCAGGTGGGAGGGCGGAAACACCATATATTTT.